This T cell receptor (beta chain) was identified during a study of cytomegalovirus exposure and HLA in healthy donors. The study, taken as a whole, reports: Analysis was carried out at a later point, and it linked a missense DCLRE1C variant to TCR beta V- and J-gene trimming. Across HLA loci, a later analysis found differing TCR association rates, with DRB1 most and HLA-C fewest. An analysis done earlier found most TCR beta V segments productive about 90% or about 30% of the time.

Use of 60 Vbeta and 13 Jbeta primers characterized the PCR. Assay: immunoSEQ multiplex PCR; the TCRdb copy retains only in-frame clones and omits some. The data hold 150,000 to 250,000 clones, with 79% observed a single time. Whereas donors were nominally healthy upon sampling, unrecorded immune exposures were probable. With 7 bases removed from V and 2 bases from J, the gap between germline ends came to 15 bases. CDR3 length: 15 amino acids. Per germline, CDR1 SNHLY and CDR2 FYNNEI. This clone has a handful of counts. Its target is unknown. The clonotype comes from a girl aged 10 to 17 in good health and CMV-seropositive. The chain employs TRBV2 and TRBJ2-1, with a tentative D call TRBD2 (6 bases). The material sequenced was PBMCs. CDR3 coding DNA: TGTGCCAGCAAATCGGGGGAAGGGGCCTACAATGAGCAGTTCTTC. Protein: CASKSGEGAYNEQFF.